This TCR beta chain was sequenced during a study of tumor-infiltrating lymphocytes in glioblastoma multiforme (dated by TCRdb to the late 2010s). For the wider study: To test whether intratumoral genomic heterogeneity fosters TIL diversity, the study jointly examined somatic mutations, TIL diversity and immune response activity.

Using a modified ARM-PCR protocol with multiple V-beta primers and a C-beta primer, the team built TCRB libraries from RNA through three nested multiplex PCR rounds. ProtoScript II Reverse Transcriptase and a C-beta primer were used to synthesize TCRB-specific cDNA from 0.4 to 0.6 ug total RNA. No unique molecular identifiers were described for the TCRB libraries. In the third PCR, barcodes and adapters were added over about 24 cycles with Deep VentR (exo-) polymerase, after which 250-500 bp bands were gel purified. An Illumina HiSeq 2500 was used to sequence the TCRB libraries with 250 bp paired-end reads. Under the source paper's analysis protocol: Trimmomatic was used to clean reads, FLASH to merge reads, MiGEC to assign V, D and J segments, and VDJtools to perform the analysis. VDJtools was used to calculate the Shannon-Wiener diversity index, which quantified repertoire diversity. In-frame beta chains were kept once TCRdb had trimmed the public reads at Q25 with fastp and called clones with MiXCR. One record per CDR3 amino acid sequence lists the most common genes and DNA. The V and J calls, along with clone size, are taken from TCRdb and not from the paper's own processing. The sample table contains approximately 13,000 distinct CDR3 sequences; only one count was recorded for 66% of them. Jointly, the top ten make up over 25% of the sample.

General conclusions and limits of the study: Clone frequencies may be distorted by RNA-based TCR sequencing because unequal numbers of TCR transcripts are carried by T cells. T cells were not sorted into functional subsets, which the authors noted as a future improvement. Generalizability is limited because the TCR and somatic mutation analysis included only one glioblastoma patient.

The AllPrep DNA/RNA mini kit was used to purify genomic DNA and total RNA simultaneously from each of the 10 or so tumor samples. All RNA had OD 260/280 ratios above 1.9 and RNA integrity numbers above 6.5. A remark on this clonotype: It has no known antigen specificity. No base-level quality is on record; no much larger clone is a single base apart.

The receptor was derived from a male donor with glioblastoma. The sample consisted of brain tumor tissue.

The CDR3: CRVLGGVLASYEQFF. The sequenced DNA: TGCAGGGTACTGGGTGGGGTATTGGCCTCCTACGAGCAGTTCTTC. Recombination linked TRBV29-1 to TRBJ2-1, with an unclear D gene assignment. Counted from cysteine to phenylalanine, this CDR3 has 15 amino acids. Only the CDR3 DNA is retained, 45 bases long and in frame from the first base. CDR1 and CDR2, looked up from the germline V gene, are SQVTM and ANQGSEA.